This T cell receptor (beta chain) was profiled in a study of T cells in Graves' hyperthyroidism and ophthalmopathy. The CDR3 consists of 16 residues. Trimming cost V 2 bases and J 6 bases; bases outside gene matches: 10. Germline lookup yields CDR1 SGHNT and CDR2 YENEEA. The source material, RNA transcripts, was used to amplify TCR beta CDR3 regions. During a first-round RT-PCR of the TCR CDR3, the HTBI primer set was used. Each CDR3 protein gets one entry after TCRdb re-called the multiplex PCR reads with MiXCR. Of about 560,000 distinct CDR3 sequences in the sample, roughly 17% were seen once. There are a few counts of this clonotype.

The TCR sequence derives from a woman between 18 and 30 years old with Graves' hyperthyroidism. Sequenced sample: blood. The chain is built from TRBV11-3 and TRBJ2-1; 7 bases are shared with TRBD2. CDR3 sequence (DNA): TGTGCCAGCAGCTTAAGGGACTATCGGAGGGGCAATGAGCAGTTCTTC. This gives the protein CASSLRDYRRGNEQFF.